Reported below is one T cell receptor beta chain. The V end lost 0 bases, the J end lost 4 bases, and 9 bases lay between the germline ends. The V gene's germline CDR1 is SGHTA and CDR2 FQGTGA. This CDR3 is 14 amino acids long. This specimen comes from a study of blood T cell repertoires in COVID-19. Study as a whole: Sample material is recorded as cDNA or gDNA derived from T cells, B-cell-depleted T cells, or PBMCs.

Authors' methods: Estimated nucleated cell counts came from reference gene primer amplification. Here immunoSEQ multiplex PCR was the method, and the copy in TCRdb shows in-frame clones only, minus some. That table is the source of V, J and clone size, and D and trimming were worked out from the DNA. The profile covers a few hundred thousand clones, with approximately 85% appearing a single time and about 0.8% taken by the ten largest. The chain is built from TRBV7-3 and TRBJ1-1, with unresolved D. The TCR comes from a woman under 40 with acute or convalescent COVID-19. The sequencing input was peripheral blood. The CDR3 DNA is TGTGCCAGCAGCTTAACGTGGCGGAGCACTGAAGCTTTCTTT. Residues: CASSLTWRSTEAFF.